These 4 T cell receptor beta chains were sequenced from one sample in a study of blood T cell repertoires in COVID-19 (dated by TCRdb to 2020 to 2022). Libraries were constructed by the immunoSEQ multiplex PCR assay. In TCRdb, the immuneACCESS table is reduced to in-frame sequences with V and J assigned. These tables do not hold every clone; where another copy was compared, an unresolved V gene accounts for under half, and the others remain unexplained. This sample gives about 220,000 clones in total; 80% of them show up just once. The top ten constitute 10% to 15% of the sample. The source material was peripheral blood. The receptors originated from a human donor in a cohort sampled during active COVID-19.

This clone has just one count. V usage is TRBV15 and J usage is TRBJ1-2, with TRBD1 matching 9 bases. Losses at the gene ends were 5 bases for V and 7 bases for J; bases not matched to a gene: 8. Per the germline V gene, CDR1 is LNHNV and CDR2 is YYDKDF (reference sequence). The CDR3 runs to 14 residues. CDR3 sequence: CATSGDRAHGGYTF. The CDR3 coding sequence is TGTGCCACCAGCGGGGACAGGGCACACGGTGGCTACACCTTC.

CDR3 region: CATSRQYRDRVSGDGYTF. CDR3 in DNA: TGTGCCACCAGCAGACAATACCGGGACAGGGTCTCGGGGGATGGCTACACCTTC. V and J are TRBV15 and TRBJ1-2, with 9 positions matching TRBD1. The germline V gene encodes CDR1 LNHNV and CDR2 YYDKDF (reference sequence). CDR3 size: 18 residues. Trimming cost V 2 bases and J 6 bases; bases outside gene matches: 16.

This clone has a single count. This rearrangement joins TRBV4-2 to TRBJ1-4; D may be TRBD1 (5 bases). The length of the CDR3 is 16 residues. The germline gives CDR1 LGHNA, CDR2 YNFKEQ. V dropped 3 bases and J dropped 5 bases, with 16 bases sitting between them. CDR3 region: CASSQPGRRGNEKLFF. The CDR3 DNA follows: TGTGCCAGCAGCCAGCCCGGACGGAGGGGAAATGAAAAACTGTTTTTT.

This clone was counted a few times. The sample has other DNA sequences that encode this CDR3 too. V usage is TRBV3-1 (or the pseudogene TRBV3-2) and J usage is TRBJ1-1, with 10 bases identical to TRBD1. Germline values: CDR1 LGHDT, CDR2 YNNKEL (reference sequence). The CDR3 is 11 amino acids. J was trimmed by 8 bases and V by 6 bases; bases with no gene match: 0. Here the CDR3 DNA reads TGTGCCAGCAGGGGACAGGGGGAAGCTTTCTTT. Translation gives CASRGQGEAFF.